The sequence of this TCR beta chain was determined in a study of T-cell memory formation after mild COVID-19. Study at large: Each donor largely had its own TCR clusters.

Via MiXCR, TCRdb re-called the 5' RACE reads, giving one row per CDR3 protein. This sample has about 560,000 distinct CDR3 sequences, with less than 25% found just once. Trimming shortened V by 0 bases and J by 3 bases, and 12 bases separated the two germline ends. CDR1 is MGHRA, CDR2 YSYEKL, per germline. The CDR3 length is 15 residues. The source of this sequence is an adult woman who had mild COVID-19 (a few samples of this study predate the infection). Cell type and time point are not known. The sample consisted of PBMCs or a T cell subset sorted from them (not recorded which). The chain links TRBV4-1 to TRBJ2-7, with D uncertain. DNA of the CDR3: TGCGCCAGCAGCCAAGATGGCACAACGGGCTACGAGCAGTACTTC. It is translated as CASSQDGTTGYEQYF.